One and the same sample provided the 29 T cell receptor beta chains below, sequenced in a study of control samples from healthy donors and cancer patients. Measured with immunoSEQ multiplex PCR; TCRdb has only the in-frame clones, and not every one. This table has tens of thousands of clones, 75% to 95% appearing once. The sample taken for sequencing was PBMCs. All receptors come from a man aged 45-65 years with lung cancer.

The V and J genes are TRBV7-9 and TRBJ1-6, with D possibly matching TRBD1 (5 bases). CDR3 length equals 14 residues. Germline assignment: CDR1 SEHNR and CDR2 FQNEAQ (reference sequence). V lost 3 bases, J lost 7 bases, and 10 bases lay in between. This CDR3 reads CASSFGGPNSPLHF. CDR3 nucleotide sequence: TGTGCCAGCAGCTTCGGGGGTCCGAATTCACCCCTCCACTTT.

CDR3 in amino acids: CASSPPAVHNEQFF. For the CDR3, the DNA is TGTGCCAGCAGCCCCCCTGCGGTGCACAATGAGCAGTTCTTC. This chain links TRBV11-2 with TRBJ2-1, with unresolved D. V lost 5 bases, J lost 5 bases, and 13 bases lay in between. The CDR3 extends over 14 amino acids. Germline V gene sequence: CDR1 SGHAT, CDR2 FQNNGV.

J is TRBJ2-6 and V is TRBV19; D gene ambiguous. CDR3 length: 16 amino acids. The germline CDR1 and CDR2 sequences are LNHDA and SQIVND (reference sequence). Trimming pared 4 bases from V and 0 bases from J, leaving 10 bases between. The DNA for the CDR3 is TGTGCCAGTAGTAAGGGATCGAGCTCTGGGGCCAACGTCCTGACTTTC. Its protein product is CASSKGSSSGANVLTF.

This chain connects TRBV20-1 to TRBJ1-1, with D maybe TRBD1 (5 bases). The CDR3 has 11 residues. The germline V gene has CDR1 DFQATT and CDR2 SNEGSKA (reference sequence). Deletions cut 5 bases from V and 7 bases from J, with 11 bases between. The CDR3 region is CSAGTRDEAFF. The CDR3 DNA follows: TGCAGTGCTGGGACCCGGGATGAAGCTTTCTTT.

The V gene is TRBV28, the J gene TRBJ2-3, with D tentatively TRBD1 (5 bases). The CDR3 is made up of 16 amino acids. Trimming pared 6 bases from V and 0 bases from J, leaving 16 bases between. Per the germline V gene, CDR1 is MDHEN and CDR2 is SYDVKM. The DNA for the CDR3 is TGTGCCAGCAGCCCGGCAGGGCTGCTTAGCACAGATACGCAGTATTTT. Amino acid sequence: CASSPAGLLSTDTQYF.

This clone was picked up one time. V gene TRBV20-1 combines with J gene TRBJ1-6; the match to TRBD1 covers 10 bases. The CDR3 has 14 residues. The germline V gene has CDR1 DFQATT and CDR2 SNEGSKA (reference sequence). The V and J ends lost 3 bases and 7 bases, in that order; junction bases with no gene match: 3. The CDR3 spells CSASRGQGNSPLHF. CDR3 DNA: TGCAGTGCTAGTAGGGGACAGGGGAATTCACCCCTCCACTTT.

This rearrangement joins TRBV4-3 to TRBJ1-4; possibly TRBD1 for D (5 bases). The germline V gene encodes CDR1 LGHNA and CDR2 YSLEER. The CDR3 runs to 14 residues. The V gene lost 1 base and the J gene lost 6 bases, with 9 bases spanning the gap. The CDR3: CASSQVGGDEKLFF. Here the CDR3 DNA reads TGCGCCAGCAGCCAAGTGGGGGGGGATGAAAAACTGTTTTTT.

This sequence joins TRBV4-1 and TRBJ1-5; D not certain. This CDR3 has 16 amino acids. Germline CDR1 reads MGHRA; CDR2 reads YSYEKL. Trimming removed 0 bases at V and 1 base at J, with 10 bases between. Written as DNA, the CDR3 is TGCGCCAGCAGCCAAGACGCGGAGACGAGCAATCAGCCCCAGCATTTT. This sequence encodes CASSQDAETSNQPQHF.

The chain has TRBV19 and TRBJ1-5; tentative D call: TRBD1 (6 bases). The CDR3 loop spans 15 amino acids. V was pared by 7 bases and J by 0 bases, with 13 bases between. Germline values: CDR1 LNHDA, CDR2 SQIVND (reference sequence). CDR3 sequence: CASMGADYSNQPQHF. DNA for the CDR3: TGTGCCAGTATGGGGGCAGACTATAGCAATCAGCCCCAGCATTTT.

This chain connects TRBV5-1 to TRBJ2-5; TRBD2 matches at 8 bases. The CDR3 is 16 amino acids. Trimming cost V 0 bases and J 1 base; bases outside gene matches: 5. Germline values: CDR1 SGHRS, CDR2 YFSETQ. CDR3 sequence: CASSLGPAGVQETQYF. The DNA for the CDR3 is TGCGCCAGCAGCTTGGGTCCAGCGGGGGTCCAAGAGACCCAGTACTTC. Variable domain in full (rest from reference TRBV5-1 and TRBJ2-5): KAGVTQTPRYLIKTRGQQVTLSCSPISGHRSVSWYQQTPGQGLQFLFEYFSETQRNKGNFPGRFSGRQFSNSRSEMNVSTLELGDSALYLCASSLGPAGVQETQYFGPGTRLLVL.

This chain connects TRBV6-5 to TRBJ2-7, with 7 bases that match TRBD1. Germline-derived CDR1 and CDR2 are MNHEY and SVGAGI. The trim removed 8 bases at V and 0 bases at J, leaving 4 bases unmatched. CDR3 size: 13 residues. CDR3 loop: CASRDSLSYEQYF. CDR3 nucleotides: TGTGCCAGCCGGGACAGCCTCTCCTACGAGCAGTACTTC.

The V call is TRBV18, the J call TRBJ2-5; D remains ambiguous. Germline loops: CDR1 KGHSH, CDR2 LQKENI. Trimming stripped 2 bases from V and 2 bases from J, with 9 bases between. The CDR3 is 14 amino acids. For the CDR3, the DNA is TGTGCCAGCTCACCATCGATGTCGCAAGAGACCCAGTACTTC. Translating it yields CASSPSMSQETQYF.

Here the CDR3 reads CASSYSYNSNQPQHF. Here the CDR3 DNA reads TGTGCCAGCAGTTACTCGTACAATAGCAATCAGCCCCAGCATTTT. This sequence joins TRBV6-5 and TRBJ1-5; D is ambiguous. Trimming stripped 0 bases from V and 0 bases from J, with 6 bases between. From germline, CDR1 is MNHEY and CDR2 SVGAGI. This CDR3 is built from 15 residues.

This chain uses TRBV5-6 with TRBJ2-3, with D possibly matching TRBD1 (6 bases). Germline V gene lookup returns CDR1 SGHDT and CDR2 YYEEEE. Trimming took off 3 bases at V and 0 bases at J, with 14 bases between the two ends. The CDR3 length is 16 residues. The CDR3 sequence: CASSYRTATSTDTQYF. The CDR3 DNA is TGTGCCAGCAGCTACCGGACAGCGACTAGCACAGATACGCAGTATTTT.

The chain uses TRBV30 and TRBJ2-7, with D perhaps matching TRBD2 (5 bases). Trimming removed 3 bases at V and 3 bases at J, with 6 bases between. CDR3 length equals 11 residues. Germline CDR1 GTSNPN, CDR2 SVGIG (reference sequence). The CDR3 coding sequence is TGTGCCTGGAGGGGAGTCTACGAGCAGTACTTC. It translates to CAWRGVYEQYF.

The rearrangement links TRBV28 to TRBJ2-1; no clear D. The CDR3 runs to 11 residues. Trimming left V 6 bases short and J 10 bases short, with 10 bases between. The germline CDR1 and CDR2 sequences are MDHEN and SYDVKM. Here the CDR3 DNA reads TGTGCCAGCAGCATAACACGGGAGCAGTTCTTC. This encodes CASSITREQFF.

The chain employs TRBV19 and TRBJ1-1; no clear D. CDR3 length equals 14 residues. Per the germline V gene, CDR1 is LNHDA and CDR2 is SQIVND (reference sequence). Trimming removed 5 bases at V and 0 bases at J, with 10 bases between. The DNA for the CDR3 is TGTGCCAGTAGTGCCACTCCGCTGAACACTGAAGCTTTCTTT. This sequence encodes CASSATPLNTEAFF.

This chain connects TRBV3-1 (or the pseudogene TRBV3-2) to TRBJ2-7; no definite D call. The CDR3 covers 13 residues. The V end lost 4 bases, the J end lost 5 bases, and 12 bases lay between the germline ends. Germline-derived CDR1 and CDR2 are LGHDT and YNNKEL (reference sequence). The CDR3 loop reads CASSPQRVHEQYF. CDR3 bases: TGTGCCAGCAGCCCTCAGCGAGTCCACGAGCAGTACTTC.

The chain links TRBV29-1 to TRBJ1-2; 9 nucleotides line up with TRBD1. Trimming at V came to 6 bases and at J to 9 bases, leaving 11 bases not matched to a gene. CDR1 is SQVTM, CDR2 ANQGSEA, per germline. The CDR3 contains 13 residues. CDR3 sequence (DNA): TGCAGCGTCTTGACCCGGGACAGGGAAAGCTACACCTTC. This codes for CSVLTRDRESYTF.

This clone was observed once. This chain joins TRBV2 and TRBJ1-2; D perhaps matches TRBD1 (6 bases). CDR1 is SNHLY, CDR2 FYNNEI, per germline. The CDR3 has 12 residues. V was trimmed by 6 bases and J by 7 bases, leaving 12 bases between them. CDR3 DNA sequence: TGTGCCAGCAGGGCGGGGGCAACTGGCTACACCTTC. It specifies CASRAGATGYTF.

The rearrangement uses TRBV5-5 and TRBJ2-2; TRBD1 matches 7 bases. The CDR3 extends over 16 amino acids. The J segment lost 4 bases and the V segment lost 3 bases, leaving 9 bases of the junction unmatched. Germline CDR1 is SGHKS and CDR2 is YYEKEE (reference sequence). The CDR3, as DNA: TGTGCCAGCAGCTCCCCGGCAGGGGGTGGCACCGGGGAGCTGTTTTTT. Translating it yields CASSSPAGGGTGELFF.

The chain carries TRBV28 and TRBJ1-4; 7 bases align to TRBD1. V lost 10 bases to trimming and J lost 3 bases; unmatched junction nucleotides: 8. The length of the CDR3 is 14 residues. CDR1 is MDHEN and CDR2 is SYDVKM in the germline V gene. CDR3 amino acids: CATSTGTANEKLFF. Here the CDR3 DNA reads TGTGCCACTAGCACCGGGACAGCTAATGAAAAACTGTTTTTT.

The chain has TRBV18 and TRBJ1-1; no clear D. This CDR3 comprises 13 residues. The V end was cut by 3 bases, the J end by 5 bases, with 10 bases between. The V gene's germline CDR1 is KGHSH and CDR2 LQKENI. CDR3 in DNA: TGTGCCAGCTCACCTCCCCTGGGTACTGAAGCTTTCTTT. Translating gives CASSPPLGTEAFF.

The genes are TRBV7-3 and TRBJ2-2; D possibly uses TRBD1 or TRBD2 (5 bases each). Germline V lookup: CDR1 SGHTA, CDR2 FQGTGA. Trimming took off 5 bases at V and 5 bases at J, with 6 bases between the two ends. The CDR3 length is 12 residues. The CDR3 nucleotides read TGTGCCAGCAGCGAGGGGACCGGGGAGCTGTTTTTT. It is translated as CASSEGTGELFF.

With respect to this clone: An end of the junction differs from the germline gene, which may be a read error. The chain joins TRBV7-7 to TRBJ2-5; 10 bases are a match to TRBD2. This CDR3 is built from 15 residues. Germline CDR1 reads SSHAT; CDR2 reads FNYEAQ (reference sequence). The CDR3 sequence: CASSFKSGGGETQYF. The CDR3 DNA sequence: TGTGCTAGCAGCTTTAAGAGCGGGGGGGGCGAGACCCAGTACTTC.

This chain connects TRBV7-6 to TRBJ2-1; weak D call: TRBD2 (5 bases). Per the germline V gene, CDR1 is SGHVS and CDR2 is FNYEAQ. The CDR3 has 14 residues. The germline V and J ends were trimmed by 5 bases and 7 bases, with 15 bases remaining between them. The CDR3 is CASSPLLGENEQFF. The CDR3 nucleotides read TGTGCCAGCAGCCCACTGCTGGGAGAAAATGAGCAGTTCTTC.

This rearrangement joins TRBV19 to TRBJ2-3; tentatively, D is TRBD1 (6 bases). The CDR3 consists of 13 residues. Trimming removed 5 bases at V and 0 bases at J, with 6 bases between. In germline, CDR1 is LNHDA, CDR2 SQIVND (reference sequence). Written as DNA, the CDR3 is TGTGCCAGTAGTGACAGGAGCACAGATACGCAGTATTTT. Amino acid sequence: CASSDRSTDTQYF.

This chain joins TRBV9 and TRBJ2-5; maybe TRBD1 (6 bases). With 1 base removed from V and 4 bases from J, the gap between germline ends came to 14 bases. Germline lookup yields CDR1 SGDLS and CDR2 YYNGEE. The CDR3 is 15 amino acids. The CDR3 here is CASSVTGTHVETQYF. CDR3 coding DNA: TGTGCCAGCAGCGTAACGGGGACACACGTAGAGACCCAGTACTTC.

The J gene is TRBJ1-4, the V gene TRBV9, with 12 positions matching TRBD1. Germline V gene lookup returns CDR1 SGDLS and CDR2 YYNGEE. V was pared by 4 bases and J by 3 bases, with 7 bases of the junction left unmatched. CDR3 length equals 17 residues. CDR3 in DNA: TGTGCCAGCAGCCCCCCCGGGACAGGGGGCGCTAATGAAAAACTGTTTTTT. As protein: CASSPPGTGGANEKLFF.